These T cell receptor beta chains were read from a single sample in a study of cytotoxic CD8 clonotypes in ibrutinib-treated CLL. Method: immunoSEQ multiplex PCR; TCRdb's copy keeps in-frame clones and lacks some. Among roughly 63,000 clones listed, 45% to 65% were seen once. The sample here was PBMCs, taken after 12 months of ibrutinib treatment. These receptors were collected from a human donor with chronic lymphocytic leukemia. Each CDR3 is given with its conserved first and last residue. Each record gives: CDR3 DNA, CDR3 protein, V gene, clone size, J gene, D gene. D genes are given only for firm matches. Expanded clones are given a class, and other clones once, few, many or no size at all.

CDR3nt: TGTGCCAGCAGCTTAGCAGCCAGGGGAACTGAAGCTTTCTTT
CDR3aa: CASSLAARGTEAFF
v_gene: TRBV7-6
abundance: .
j_gene: TRBJ1-1
d_gene: .

CDR3nt: TGCAGTGCTAGAAGGACGGATGAGCAGTTCTTC
CDR3aa: CSARRTDEQFF
v_gene: TRBV20-1
abundance: few
j_gene: TRBJ2-1
d_gene: .

CDR3nt: TGTGCCAGTGGGCGGGGTGAAAAACTGTTTTTT
CDR3aa: CASGRGEKLFF
v_gene: TRBV19
abundance: .
j_gene: TRBJ1-4
d_gene: .

CDR3nt: TGTGCCAGCAGCCGGGGGGGTGACAACTATGGCTACACCTTC
CDR3aa: CASSRGGDNYGYTF
v_gene: TRBV4-2
abundance: .
j_gene: TRBJ1-2
d_gene: .

CDR3nt: TGTGCCAGCAGCTTGAACAGGTTCACAGATACGCAGTATTTT
CDR3aa: CASSLNRFTDTQYF
v_gene: TRBV7-2
abundance: .
j_gene: TRBJ2-3
d_gene: .

CDR3nt: TGTGCCAGCACCACTTTCCAAGCGGTGGACAGAATCAATCAGCCCCAGCATTTT
CDR3aa: CASTTFQAVDRINQPQHF
v_gene: TRBV28
abundance: few
j_gene: TRBJ1-5
d_gene: .

CDR3nt: TGTGCCAGCAGCTCAGGGATGAACACTGAAGCTTTCTTT
CDR3aa: CASSSGMNTEAFF
v_gene: TRBV11-3
abundance: many
j_gene: TRBJ1-1
d_gene: .

CDR3nt: TGTGCCAGCAGAGGAGTCGGGGAGCTGTTTTTT
CDR3aa: CASRGVGELFF
v_gene: TRBV28
abundance: many
j_gene: TRBJ2-2
d_gene: .

CDR3nt: TGTGCCAGCAGCGTACCCTGGGAGGGTACTAACTATGGCTACACCTTC
CDR3aa: CASSVPWEGTNYGYTF
v_gene: TRBV9
abundance: many
j_gene: TRBJ1-2
d_gene: .

CDR3nt: TGTGCCAGCAGTCGAGGACGAAAAGAGACCCAGTACTTC
CDR3aa: CASSRGRKETQYF
v_gene: TRBV2
abundance: .
j_gene: TRBJ2-5
d_gene: .

CDR3nt: TGTGCCAGCAGCTTAAGGGGAGGGGGCCGTGATACGCAGTATTTT
CDR3aa: CASSLRGGGRDTQYF
v_gene: TRBV7-2
abundance: once
j_gene: TRBJ2-3
d_gene: .

CDR3nt: TGTGCCAGCAGCTTCGGGGTGGGCAGATCGAACACTGAAGCTTTCTTT
CDR3aa: CASSFGVGRSNTEAFF
v_gene: TRBV5-8
abundance: .
j_gene: TRBJ1-1
d_gene: .

CDR3nt: TGCAGTGCTAGGTATAATGAGCAGTTCTTC
CDR3aa: CSARYNEQFF
v_gene: TRBV20-1
abundance: few
j_gene: TRBJ2-1
d_gene: .

CDR3nt: TGTGCCAGCAGCTTTACGGACCTACCAGCGATCTTC
CDR3aa: CASSFTDLPAIF
v_gene: TRBV5-6
abundance: .
j_gene: TRBJ2-1
d_gene: .

CDR3nt: TGTGCCAGCAGCTACCCACGGAACACCGGGGAGCTGTTTTTT
CDR3aa: CASSYPRNTGELFF
v_gene: TRBV5-6
abundance: few
j_gene: TRBJ2-2
d_gene: .

CDR3nt: TGTGCCAGCAGTTACTCAGGGTCAGGAAACACCATATATTTT
CDR3aa: CASSYSGSGNTIYF
v_gene: TRBV6-5
abundance: few
j_gene: TRBJ1-3
d_gene: .

CDR3nt: TGTGCCTGGAGTGTTGGGACAGGGATCCCCTACGAGCAGTACTTC
CDR3aa: CAWSVGTGIPYEQYF
v_gene: TRBV30
abundance: .
j_gene: TRBJ2-7
d_gene: TRBD1

CDR3nt: TGTGCCAGCAGTAGGCCTTTTGAGCAGTTCTTC
CDR3aa: CASSRPFEQFF
v_gene: TRBV2
abundance: medium-sized
j_gene: TRBJ2-1
d_gene: .

CDR3nt: TGTGCCAGCAGTTTCCAATTACTAGCGGGCTCCTACGAGCAGTACTTC
CDR3aa: CASSFQLLAGSYEQYF
v_gene: TRBV28
abundance: .
j_gene: TRBJ2-7
d_gene: TRBD2

CDR3nt: TGTGCCAGTAGTATAGTGCCCGGACTAGCGGTCAGCGCGGGCTACGAGCAGTACTTC
CDR3aa: CASSIVPGLAVSAGYEQYF
v_gene: TRBV19
abundance: few
j_gene: TRBJ2-7
d_gene: TRBD2

CDR3nt: TGTGCCAGCAGTTTGGGTCTAGCGGGGTCAAATGAGCAGTTCTTC
CDR3aa: CASSLGLAGSNEQFF
v_gene: TRBV28
abundance: few
j_gene: TRBJ2-1
d_gene: TRBD2

CDR3nt: TGTGCCAGCAGTTTTAGTGCCAAAAACATTCAGTACTTC
CDR3aa: CASSFSAKNIQYF
v_gene: TRBV27
abundance: .
j_gene: TRBJ2-4
d_gene: .

CDR3nt: TGTGCCAGCAGCTTGGCCCGCCCAGATACGCAGTATTTT
CDR3aa: CASSLARPDTQYF
v_gene: TRBV5-6
abundance: .
j_gene: TRBJ2-3
d_gene: .

CDR3nt: TGCGCCAGCAGTGGATCGCGGGGCCCCCTCTACAATGAGCAGTTCTTC
CDR3aa: CASSGSRGPLYNEQFF
v_gene: TRBV10-1
abundance: .
j_gene: TRBJ2-1
d_gene: .

CDR3nt: TGCGCCAGCAGCAAATCTGGGGCAGTATTAGAAGCTTTCTTT
CDR3aa: CASSKSGAVLEAFF
v_gene: TRBV4-1
abundance: few
j_gene: TRBJ1-1
d_gene: .

CDR3nt: TGTGCCAGCAGCACGATAGCGGATACGCAGTATTTT
CDR3aa: CASSTIADTQYF
v_gene: TRBV5-5
abundance: .
j_gene: TRBJ2-3
d_gene: .

CDR3nt: TGCGCCAGCAGCTTCCTTCGACAGGGGGGTAATTCACCCCTCCACTTT
CDR3aa: CASSFLRQGGNSPLHF
v_gene: TRBV5-1
abundance: .
j_gene: TRBJ1-6
d_gene: TRBD1

CDR3nt: TGTGCCAGCAGCTTAACGGGACAGGGGAACACTGAAGCTTTCTTT
CDR3aa: CASSLTGQGNTEAFF
v_gene: TRBV11-1
abundance: few
j_gene: TRBJ1-1
d_gene: TRBD1

CDR3nt: TGTGCCAGCAGCTCTGGACCCTTCGAGACCCAGTACTTC
CDR3aa: CASSSGPFETQYF
v_gene: TRBV7-7
abundance: .
j_gene: TRBJ2-5
d_gene: .

CDR3nt: TGTGCCAGCAGATTGACAGGTCGCACAGATACGCAGTATTTT
CDR3aa: CASRLTGRTDTQYF
v_gene: TRBV6-6
abundance: .
j_gene: TRBJ2-3
d_gene: .

CDR3nt: TGTGCCAGCAGCGTAGCGGTAGGACAGGGTGGAGAGACCCAGTACTTC
CDR3aa: CASSVAVGQGGETQYF
v_gene: TRBV9
abundance: .
j_gene: TRBJ2-5
d_gene: TRBD1

CDR3nt: TGTGCCAGCAGTTACAGGGACGGCTATGGCTACACCTTC
CDR3aa: CASSYRDGYGYTF
v_gene: TRBV28
abundance: few
j_gene: TRBJ1-2
d_gene: .

CDR3nt: TGTGCCACCCAATCCCTCGGGGGGAGCACCGGGGAGCTGTTTTTT
CDR3aa: CATQSLGGSTGELFF
v_gene: TRBV2
abundance: few
j_gene: TRBJ2-2
d_gene: TRBD2